The clone carrying this T cell receptor beta chain was detected only once. In germline, CDR1 is LNHDA, CDR2 SQIVND (reference sequence). This CDR3 is 16 amino acids long. Losses at the gene ends were 5 bases for V and 2 bases for J; bases not matched to a gene: 9. The sample originates from a study of blood T cell repertoires in COVID-19. Study-wide background: Some COVID-19 samples were acute and others convalescent; all came from the United States, Italy and Spain. PBMCs, B-cell-depleted T cells, or T cells were the source of the cDNA or gDNA that made up the material.

Under the authors' procedure: Cell counts per sample came from amplifying reference gene primers. Assay: immunoSEQ multiplex PCR; the TCRdb copy retains only in-frame clones and omits some. V and J calls and clone size are those listed in that table; D and trimming were worked out from the DNA. The sample lists about 240,000 clones; approximately 86% were seen once. The receptor was isolated from a man in his 60s who had recovered from COVID-19. The rearrangement links TRBV19 to TRBJ2-3; TRBD1 matches 8 bases. The source material was peripheral blood. This CDR3 is CASSGRTGRYTDTQYF. CDR3 bases: TGTGCCAGTAGTGGTCGGACAGGGAGGTACACAGATACGCAGTATTTT.